Each of the 30 T cell receptor beta chains below was sequenced from the same sample in a study of post-analysis software for immune sequencing data. Study-wide findings and caveats: With TRBV5-6, TRBV5-1 and TRBV20-1 included, about five TRBV segments were more frequent in patients than in controls.

These receptors are not linked to any known antigen. The TCR beta cDNA libraries carried unique molecular identifiers. Using its own MiXCR run on the PCR reads, TCRdb lists one record per CDR3 protein. The data contain about 810,000 distinct CDR3 sequences, roughly 58% of them singletons. What was sequenced was blood. The receptors here all came from a girl aged 10-17 years with multiple sclerosis.

The chain employs TRBV7-6 and TRBJ2-7; D gene unclear. The germline V and J ends were trimmed by 5 bases and 6 bases, with 8 bases remaining between them. CDR1 is SGHVS and CDR2 is FNYEAQ in the germline V gene. The length of the CDR3 is 11 residues. The CDR3 reads CASSHESEQYF. The CDR3 DNA sequence: TGTGCCAGCAGCCACGAGAGCGAGCAGTACTTC.

The genes are TRBV20-1 and TRBJ2-1, with no clear D. V lost 0 bases, J lost 11 bases, and 8 bases lay in between. The CDR3 covers 11 residues. Per the germline V gene, CDR1 is DFQATT and CDR2 is SNEGSKA (reference sequence). The DNA for the CDR3 is TGCAGTGCTAGAGACGCCTATCAGCAGTTCTTC. Translation gives CSARDAYQQFF.

The rearrangement links TRBV4-1 to TRBJ2-5; D may correspond to TRBD1 or TRBD2 (5 bases each). Germline V CDR1 and CDR2: MGHRA, YSYEKL. The CDR3 loop spans 14 amino acids. With 2 bases removed from V and 3 bases from J, the gap between germline ends came to 10 bases. CDR3 coding DNA: TGCGCCAGCAGCCAACCGGGACCTAAAGAGACCCAGTACTTC. Its translation: CASSQPGPKETQYF.

The CDR3 coding sequence is TGTGCCTGGAGTGTAAGCGATTATAATTCACCCCTCCACTTT. Protein sequence: CAWSVSDYNSPLHF. The chain employs TRBV30 and TRBJ1-6; D unresolved. The germline V and J ends were trimmed by 0 bases and 4 bases, with 7 bases remaining between them. This CDR3 has 14 amino acids. In germline, CDR1 is GTSNPN, CDR2 SVGIG (reference sequence).

This rearrangement joins TRBV7-2 to TRBJ2-5, with D possibly being TRBD2 (6 bases). The germline CDR1 and CDR2 sequences are SGHTA and FQGNSA. Trimming pared 5 bases from V and 11 bases from J, leaving 18 bases between. The CDR3 is made up of 13 amino acids. This CDR3 is CASSQGASGEQYF. The CDR3 region has the DNA TGTGCCAGCAGCCAAGGTGCCTCGGGGGAGCAGTACTTC. Looking up the rest from reference TRBV7-2 and TRBJ2-5 gives the full variable domain: GAGVSQSPSNKVTEKGKDVELRCDPISGHTALYWYRQSLGQGLEFLIYFQGNSAPDKSGLPSDRFSAERTGGSVSTLTIQRTQQEDSAVYLCASSQGASGEQYFGPGTRLLVL.

At least ten counts were recorded for this clonotype. The chain links TRBV7-9 to TRBJ2-7, with TRBD2 matching 9 bases. Germline assignment: CDR1 SEHNR and CDR2 FQNEAQ (reference sequence). The V and J ends lost 5 bases and 6 bases, in that order; junction bases with no gene match: 11. The CDR3 has 15 residues. The CDR3 sequence: CASSRLGLAGREQYF. Written as DNA, the CDR3 is TGTGCCAGCAGCCGCCTCGGGCTAGCGGGACGCGAGCAGTACTTC.

The chain uses TRBV12-3 or TRBV12-4 and TRBJ2-5, with 7 bases aligning to TRBD2. The CDR3 totals 16 residues. Losses at the gene ends were 4 bases for V and 5 bases for J; bases not matched to a gene: 13. The CDR3 is CASSSVPLALGETQYF. CDR3 coding DNA: TGTGCCAGCAGTTCCGTACCACTAGCGCTCGGGGAGACCCAGTACTTC.

The chain employs TRBV7-9 and TRBJ2-2; D remains unclear. This CDR3 is built from 14 residues. CDR1 and CDR2 from the germline V gene are SEHNR and FQNEAQ (reference sequence). Trimming took 4 bases from V and 4 from J, leaving 10 bases between them. CDR3: CASSWRLPTGELFF. CDR3 DNA sequence: TGTGCCAGCAGCTGGAGACTCCCCACCGGGGAGCTGTTTTTT.

The gene calls are TRBV5-1 and TRBJ2-1, with 11 bases fitting TRBD1. V shed 2 bases, J shed 5 bases, and the junction held 3 bases outside the gene matches. CDR3 length: 15 residues. Germline V CDR1 and CDR2: SGHRS, YFSETQ. This CDR3 is CASSFGTGGHNEQFF. CDR3 nucleotide sequence: TGCGCCAGCAGCTTTGGGACAGGGGGTCACAATGAGCAGTTCTTC.

This clonotype showed up just a few times. V gene TRBV20-1 combines with J gene TRBJ2-7; TRBD1 agrees at 12 bases. The CDR3 consists of 17 residues. Trimming took 3 bases from V and 2 from J; bases not matched to a gene: 11. CDR1 DFQATT and CDR2 SNEGSKA come from the germline V gene (reference sequence). The CDR3 loop is CSARGQGAPGFTYEQYF. Here the CDR3 DNA reads TGCAGTGCTAGGGGACAGGGGGCTCCAGGCTTCACCTACGAGCAGTACTTC.

This clonotype occurred once. The rearrangement joins TRBV18 to TRBJ1-2; D is unresolved. CDR1 and CDR2 (germline): KGHSH, LQKENI. The ends were cut back, 2 bases at V and 3 bases at J, with 7 bases in the middle. CDR3 length: 13 amino acids. This chain's CDR3 is CASSPLADYGYTF. In DNA form, the CDR3 reads TGTGCCAGCTCACCATTGGCAGACTATGGCTACACCTTC.

This chain joins TRBV6-1 and TRBJ1-2; no clear D. The CDR3 contains 14 residues. The germline V gene has CDR1 MNHNS and CDR2 SASEGT. V lost 6 bases and J 8 bases, leaving 19 bases between the germline ends. The CDR3, as DNA: TGTGCCAGCAGCCAACATCGCGGCGCGGGCGGCTACACCTTC. Its translation: CASSQHRGAGGYTF.

The chain employs TRBV10-3 and TRBJ2-6; 9 bases map to TRBD1. This CDR3 contains 20 residues. V was clipped by 0 bases and J by 12 bases; unmatched bases: 21. The V gene's germline CDR1 is ENHRY and CDR2 SYGVKD. Here the CDR3 reads CAISESGQGPERRGALVLTF. CDR3 in DNA: TGTGCCATCAGTGAGTCGGGACAGGGTCCAGAGCGTCGAGGGGCCCTCGTCCTGACTTTC.

V usage is TRBV20-1 and J usage is TRBJ2-7; D assignment may be TRBD1 or TRBD2 (5 bases each). The CDR3 totals 13 residues. Trimming took off 5 bases at V and 2 bases at J, with 13 bases between the two ends. Germline values: CDR1 DFQATT, CDR2 SNEGSKA (reference sequence). The CDR3 DNA reads TGCAGTGCTCCCGGGACGTTCACCTACGAGCAGTACTTC. Translation: CSAPGTFTYEQYF.

The chain combines TRBV28 with TRBJ1-5; 7 bases match TRBD1. The CDR3 has 14 residues. CDR1 MDHEN and CDR2 SYDVKM come from the germline V gene. V was pared by 5 bases and J by 8 bases, with 9 bases of the junction left unmatched. The CDR3 DNA reads TGTGCCAGCAGTCTGCGACAGGGAGGAAAGCCCCAGCATTTT. Amino acid sequence: CASSLRQGGKPQHF.

J is TRBJ2-3 and V is TRBV5-1; 9 positions match TRBD2. The CDR3 totals 19 residues. Germline V gene data show CDR1 as SGHRS and CDR2 as YFSETQ. V lost 0 bases to trimming and J lost 4 bases; unmatched junction nucleotides: 15. This CDR3 is CASSLGWNSGGRSADTQYF. CDR3 DNA: TGCGCCAGCAGCTTGGGGTGGAATAGCGGGGGCCGGAGCGCAGATACGCAGTATTTT.

Points on this clonotype: A junction end diverges from the germline sequence, so it may reflect a read error. The CDR3 loop is CASSLAGAANYGHTF. The CDR3 DNA follows: TGCGCCAGCAGCTTGGCAGGGGCCGCTAACTATGGCCACACCTTC. V is TRBV5-1 and J is TRBJ1-2; TRBD1 might be the D (6 bases). CDR1 SGHRS and CDR2 YFSETQ come from the germline V gene. This CDR3 is 15 amino acids long.

This chain uses TRBV28 with TRBJ2-4; D unclear. Judging by the DNA end, TRBJ2-5 fits better; the J call may be wrong. There are 13 residues in the CDR3. CDR1 is MDHEN and CDR2 is SYDVKM in the germline V gene. The DNA of the CDR3 is TGTGCCAGCAGCCATGGGCTCCAAGAGACCCAGTACTTC. Its protein is CASSHGLQETQYF.

This clonotype has only a few counts. The gene calls are TRBV12-3 or TRBV12-4 and TRBJ1-5; D is possibly TRBD1 (5 bases). V lost 6 bases and J lost 5, with 20 bases in between. The CDR3 is made up of 16 amino acids. The CDR3 DNA follows: TGTGCCAGCAGCCTAGGGGTTTTGGGCAGAGATCAGCCCCAGCATTTT. This gives the protein CASSLGVLGRDQPQHF.

CDR3 amino acids: CASSEKVPGLAGELAKNIQYF. For the CDR3, the DNA is TGTGCCAGCAGTGAGAAGGTTCCGGGACTAGCGGGAGAACTAGCCAAAAACATTCAGTACTTC. The rearrangement links TRBV2 to TRBJ2-4; the match to TRBD2 covers 14 bases. Unmatched junction bases numbered 13, after V lost 3 bases and J lost 0 bases. The germline gives CDR1 SNHLY, CDR2 FYNNEI. The CDR3 length is 21 residues.

This clonotype was recorded a few times. This rearrangement joins TRBV12-5 to TRBJ2-7; D is undetermined. Trimming removed 0 bases from V and 5 bases from J, with 14 bases in between. The length of the CDR3 is 15 residues. The germline gives CDR1 LGHNT, CDR2 FRNRAP. CDR3 sequence reads: CASGLVSARYHEQYF. In nucleotides, the CDR3 is TGTGCTAGTGGTTTGGTATCAGCGAGATACCACGAGCAGTACTTC. Full variable domain (remainder filled in from reference TRBV12-5 and TRBJ2-7): DARVTQTPRHKVTEMGQEVTMRCQPILGHNTVFWYRQTMMQGLELLAYFRNRAPLDDSGMPKDRFSAEMPDATLATLKIQPSEPRDSAVYFCASGLVSARYHEQYFGPGTRLTVT.

Notes on this clonotype: An end of the junction differs from the germline gene, which may be a read error. The chain joins TRBV27 to TRBJ1-2; possibly TRBD1 for D (6 bases). CDR1 is MNHEY and CDR2 is SMNVEV in the germline V gene (reference sequence). The CDR3 has 12 amino acids. DNA of the CDR3: TGTGCCAGCGGTTTCGGGGGCGGTGGCTACACCTTC. Its protein product is CASGFGGGGYTF.

This chain joins TRBV7-9 and TRBJ1-2; D unresolved. V was pared by 5 bases and J by 6 bases, with 13 bases between. The CDR3 extends over 13 amino acids. Germline-derived CDR1 and CDR2 are SEHNR and FQNEAQ (reference sequence). CDR3 region: CASSHRGSDGYTF. The CDR3, as DNA: TGTGCCAGCAGCCACCGGGGTTCGGATGGCTACACCTTC.

V is TRBV7-3 and J is TRBJ2-1; the match to TRBD2 covers 9 bases. The V gene's germline CDR1 is SGHTA and CDR2 FQGTGA. With 2 bases clipped from V and 6 bases from J, the junction kept 11 bases outside the gene matches. The CDR3 sequence is 17 residues long. The CDR3 spells CASSLVGLAGSPNEQFF. The CDR3 nucleotides are TGTGCCAGCAGCTTAGTAGGCCTAGCGGGATCACCCAATGAGCAGTTCTTC. The whole variable domain, remainder taken from reference TRBV7-3 and TRBJ2-1, is GAGVSQTPSNKVTEKGKYVELRCDPISGHTALYWYRQSLGQGPEFLIYFQGTGAADDSGLPNDRFFAVRPEGSVSTLKIQRTERGDSAVYLCASSLVGLAGSPNEQFFGPGTRLTVL.

This clonotype came up once. The rearrangement links TRBV6-5 to TRBJ1-5, with D possibly matching TRBD1 (5 bases). The V end was cut by 6 bases, the J end by 3 bases, with 12 bases between. CDR1 and CDR2 (germline): MNHEY, SVGAGI. The CDR3 contains 14 residues. CDR3 residues: CASRPGPNNQPQHF. DNA for the CDR3: TGTGCCAGCAGACCGGGACCAAACAATCAGCCCCAGCATTTT.

The chain couples TRBV15 to TRBJ1-2; D uncertain. There are 12 residues in the CDR3. The germline V gene encodes CDR1 LNHNV and CDR2 YYDKDF (reference sequence). Trimming pared 4 bases from V and 4 bases from J, leaving 7 bases between. The CDR3 is CATSMNSYGYTF. The CDR3, as DNA: TGTGCCACCAGCATGAACAGCTATGGCTACACCTTC.

The table lists this clonotype with a few counts. The V gene is TRBV6-5, the J gene TRBJ1-6; weak D call: TRBD1 (6 bases). Germline V gene data show CDR1 as MNHEY and CDR2 as SVGAGI. CDR3 length: 15 amino acids. The ends were cut back, 6 bases at V and 10 bases at J, with 19 bases in the middle. Here the CDR3 reads CASRSGTHGRSPLHF. CDR3 coding DNA: TGTGCCAGCAGATCGGGGACACACGGGAGGTCACCCCTCCACTTT.

The chain joins TRBV29-1 to TRBJ2-3; possible D gene TRBD2, 5 bases. Between the trimmed V and J ends, which lost 6 bases and 7 bases, there was a span of 11 bases. The CDR3 loop spans 11 amino acids. Per germline, CDR1 SQVTM and CDR2 ANQGSEA. CDR3 protein: CSVEDGYTQYF. The CDR3 coding sequence is TGCAGCGTGGAGGACGGCTATACGCAGTATTTT.

The J gene is TRBJ1-6, the V gene TRBV27, with D maybe TRBD1 (5 bases). Trimming stripped 6 bases from V and 0 bases from J, with 24 bases between. The CDR3 totals 20 residues. In germline, CDR1 is MNHEY, CDR2 SMNVEV (reference sequence). The CDR3: CASSRDFSRLMGSYNSPLHF. DNA of the CDR3: TGTGCCAGCAGCCGGGACTTCAGTCGGTTGATGGGCTCCTATAATTCACCCCTCCACTTT.

This clonotype was counted a few times. The V call is TRBV11-2, the J call TRBJ2-5, with 7 bases matching TRBD2. The CDR3 totals 15 residues. Germline loops: CDR1 SGHAT, CDR2 FQNNGV. Trimming took 4 bases from V and 2 from J; bases not matched to a gene: 7. The CDR3 here is CASSSGTTAQETQYF. The CDR3 coding sequence is TGTGCCAGCAGCTCCGGGACTACGGCTCAAGAGACCCAGTACTTC.